This T cell receptor (beta chain) was captured in a study of PD-1 blockade in classical Hodgkin lymphoma. Time point meaning: cycle 4 day 1 (C4D1), after less than seven weeks of nivolumab. Every patient experienced relapse after autologous stem cell transplantation, and brentuximab vedotin exposure varied. Findings and limits, study-wide: Compared with healthy donors, newly diagnosed patients reportedly showed lower baseline TCR diversity.

Note on this clone: Its matching antigen is unknown.

The germline V gene has CDR1 SGHAT and CDR2 FQDESV (reference sequence). The V end was cut by 3 bases, the J end by 3 bases, with 12 bases between. The CDR3 consists of 14 residues. Sequenced by immunoSEQ multiplex PCR; TCRdb stores in-frame clones only, minus some. The table includes 90,000 to 110,000 clones, roughly 87% detected once. The sample consisted of peripheral blood mononuclear cells (PBMCs), taken before the fourth cycle of nivolumab. The chain carries TRBV11-1 and TRBJ2-7, with a tentative D call TRBD1 (6 bases). The clonotype was recovered from a human donor with classical Hodgkin lymphoma. The chain's CDR3 is CASSFRGNHYEQYF. The DNA for the CDR3 is TGTGCCAGCAGCTTTAGGGGGAACCACTACGAGCAGTACTTC.